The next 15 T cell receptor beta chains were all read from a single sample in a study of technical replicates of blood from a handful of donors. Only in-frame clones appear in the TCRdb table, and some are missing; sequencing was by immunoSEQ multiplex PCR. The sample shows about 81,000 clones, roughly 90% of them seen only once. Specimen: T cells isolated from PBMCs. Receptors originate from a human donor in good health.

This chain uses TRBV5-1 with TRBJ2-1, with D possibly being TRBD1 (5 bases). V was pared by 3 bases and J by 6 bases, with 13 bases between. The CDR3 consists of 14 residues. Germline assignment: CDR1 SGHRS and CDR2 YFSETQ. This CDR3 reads CASSSSTASNEQFF. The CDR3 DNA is TGCGCCAGCAGCTCCTCGACAGCGAGCAATGAGCAGTTCTTC.

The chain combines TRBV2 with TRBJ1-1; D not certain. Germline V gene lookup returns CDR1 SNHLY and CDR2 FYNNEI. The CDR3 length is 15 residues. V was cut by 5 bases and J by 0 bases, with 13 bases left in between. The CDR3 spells CASSNYGALNTEAFF. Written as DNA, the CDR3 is TGTGCCAGCAGTAACTACGGAGCACTGAACACTGAAGCTTTCTTT.

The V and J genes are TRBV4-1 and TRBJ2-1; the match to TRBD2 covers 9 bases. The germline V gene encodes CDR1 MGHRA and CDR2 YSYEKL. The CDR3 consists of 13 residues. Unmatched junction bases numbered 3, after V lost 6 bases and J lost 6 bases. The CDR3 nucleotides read TGCGCCAGCAGTGGCGGGAGGGCCAATGAGCAGTTCTTC. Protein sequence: CASSGGRANEQFF.

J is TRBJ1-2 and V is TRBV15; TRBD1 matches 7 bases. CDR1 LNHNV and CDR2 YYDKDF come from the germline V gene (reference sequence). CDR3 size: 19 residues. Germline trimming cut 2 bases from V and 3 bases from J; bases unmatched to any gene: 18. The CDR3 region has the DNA TGTGCCACCAGCAGATTAACCAGGGGGAGGAATGAGTCGGACTATGGCTACACCTTC. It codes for CATSRLTRGRNESDYGYTF.

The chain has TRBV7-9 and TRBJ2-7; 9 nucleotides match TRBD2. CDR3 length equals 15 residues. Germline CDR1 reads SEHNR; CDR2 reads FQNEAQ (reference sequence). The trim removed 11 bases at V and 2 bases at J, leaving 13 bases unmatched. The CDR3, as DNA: TGTGCCGGAGGGGTAGGTAGCGGGGGAGCCTACGAGCAGTACTTC. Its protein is CAGGVGSGGAYEQYF.

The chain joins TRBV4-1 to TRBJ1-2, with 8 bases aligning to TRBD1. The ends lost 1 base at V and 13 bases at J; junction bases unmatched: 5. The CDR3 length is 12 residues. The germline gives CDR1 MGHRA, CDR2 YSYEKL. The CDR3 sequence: CASSQAGGEGTF. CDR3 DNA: TGCGCCAGCAGCCAAGCAGGGGGCGAGGGCACCTTC.

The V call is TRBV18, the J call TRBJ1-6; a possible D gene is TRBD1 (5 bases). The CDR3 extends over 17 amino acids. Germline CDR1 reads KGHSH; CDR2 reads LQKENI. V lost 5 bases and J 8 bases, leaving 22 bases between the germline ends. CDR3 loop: CASSSGPTGGRDSPLHF. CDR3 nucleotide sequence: TGTGCCAGCTCATCAGGGCCAACCGGGGGAAGGGATTCACCCCTCCACTTT.

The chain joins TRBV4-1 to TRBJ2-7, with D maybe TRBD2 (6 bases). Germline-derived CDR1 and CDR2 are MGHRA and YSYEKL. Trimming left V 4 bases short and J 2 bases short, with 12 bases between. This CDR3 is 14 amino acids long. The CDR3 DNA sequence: TGCGCCAGCAGCCCCCCGGGGGTGGCCTACGAGCAGTACTTC. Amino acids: CASSPPGVAYEQYF.

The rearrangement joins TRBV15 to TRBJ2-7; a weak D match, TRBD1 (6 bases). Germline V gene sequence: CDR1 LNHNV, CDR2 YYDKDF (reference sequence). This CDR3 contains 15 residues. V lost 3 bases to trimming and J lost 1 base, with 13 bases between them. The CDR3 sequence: CATSRVQGRSYEQYF. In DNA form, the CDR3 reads TGTGCCACCAGCAGGGTACAGGGCAGGTCCTACGAGCAGTACTTC.

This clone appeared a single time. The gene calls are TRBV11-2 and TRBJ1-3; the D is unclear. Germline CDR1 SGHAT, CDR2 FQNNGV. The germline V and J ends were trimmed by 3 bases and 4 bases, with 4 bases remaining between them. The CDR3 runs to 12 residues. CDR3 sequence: CASSFQGNTIYF. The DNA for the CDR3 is TGTGCCAGCAGCTTTCAAGGAAACACCATATATTTT.

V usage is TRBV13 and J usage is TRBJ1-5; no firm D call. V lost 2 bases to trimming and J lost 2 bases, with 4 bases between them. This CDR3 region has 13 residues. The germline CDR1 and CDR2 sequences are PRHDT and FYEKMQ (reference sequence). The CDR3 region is CASSLQGNQPQHF. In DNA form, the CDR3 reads TGTGCCAGCAGCTTACAGGGCAATCAGCCCCAGCATTTT.

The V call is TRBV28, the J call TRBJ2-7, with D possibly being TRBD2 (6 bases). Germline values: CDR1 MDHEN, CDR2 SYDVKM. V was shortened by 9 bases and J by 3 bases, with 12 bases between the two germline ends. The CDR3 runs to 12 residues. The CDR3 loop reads CASQGGFYEQYF. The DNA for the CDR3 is TGTGCCAGTCAGGGAGGCTTCTACGAGCAGTACTTC. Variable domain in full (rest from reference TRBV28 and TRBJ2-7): DVKVTQSSRYLVKRTGEKVFLECVQDMDHENMFWYRQDPGLGLRLIYFSYDVKMKEKGDIPEGYSVSREKKERFSLILESASTNQTSMYLCASQGGFYEQYFGPGTRLTVT.

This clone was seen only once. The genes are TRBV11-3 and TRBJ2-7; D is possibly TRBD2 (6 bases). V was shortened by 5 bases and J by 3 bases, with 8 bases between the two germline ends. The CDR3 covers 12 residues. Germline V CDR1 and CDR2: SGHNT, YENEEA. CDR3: CASSGGSYEQYF. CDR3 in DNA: TGTGCCAGCAGCGGAGGGAGCTACGAGCAGTACTTC.

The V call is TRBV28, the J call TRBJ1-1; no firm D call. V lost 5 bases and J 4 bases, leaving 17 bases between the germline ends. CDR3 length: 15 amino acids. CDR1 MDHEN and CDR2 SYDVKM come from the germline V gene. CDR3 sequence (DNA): TGTGCCAGCAGTCTACCACGGGTCATAACCACTGAAGCTTTCTTT. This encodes CASSLPRVITTEAFF.

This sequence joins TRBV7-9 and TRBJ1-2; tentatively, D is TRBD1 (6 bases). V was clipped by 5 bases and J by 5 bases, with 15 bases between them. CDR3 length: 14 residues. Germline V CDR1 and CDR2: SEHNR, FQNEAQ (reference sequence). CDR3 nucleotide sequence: TGTGCCAGCAGCCCCAACGGACAGATATATGGCTACACCTTC. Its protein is CASSPNGQIYGYTF.